These 10 T cell receptor beta chains originate from one sample sequenced in a study of regulatory T cells in long-lasting Graves disease. CDR3-region Arm-PCR and iRepertoire HTBI primers produced the TCR beta libraries. TCRdb fed the multiplex PCR reads into MiXCR, producing one record per CDR3 protein. The sample includes a few hundred thousand distinct CDR3 sequences, around 23% of them seen just once. Time point meaning: persistent/refractory GD, antithyroid drugs over 5 years with positive TRAb. The TCR library was made from RNA extracted from PBMCs. The source was peripheral blood mononuclear cells (PBMCs), collected when the disease was refractory, from a patient treated with antithyroid drugs. The receptors derive from a woman aged 40 to 50 with Graves disease.

The CDR3 reads CASSQLLRVYEQYF. CDR3 sequence (DNA): TGCGCCAGCAGCCAATTACTTAGGGTTTACGAGCAGTACTTC. The genes are TRBV4-1 and TRBJ2-7; D gene uncertain. V was trimmed by 2 bases and J by 4 bases, leaving 12 bases between them. The V gene's germline CDR1 is MGHRA and CDR2 YSYEKL. The CDR3 runs to 14 residues.

The chain is built from TRBV7-9 and TRBJ1-1; maybe TRBD1 (6 bases). CDR3 length: 15 amino acids. The germline gives CDR1 SEHNR, CDR2 FQNEAQ (reference sequence). V was shortened by 8 bases and J by 0 bases, with 16 bases between the two germline ends. CDR3 sequence reads: CASDPGGLMNTEAFF. Here the CDR3 DNA reads TGTGCCAGCGACCCGGGGGGCCTCATGAACACTGAAGCTTTCTTT.

This clonotype was picked up many times. V is TRBV28 and J is TRBJ1-2, with 9 bases matching TRBD1. The J segment lost 0 bases and the V segment lost 6 bases, leaving 5 bases of the junction unmatched. The CDR3 has 15 residues. Germline V gene sequence: CDR1 MDHEN, CDR2 SYDVKM. The CDR3 DNA follows: TGTGCCAGCAGAAACGGACAGGGGCCTAACTATGGCTACACCTTC. It yields the protein CASRNGQGPNYGYTF.

This clonotype was recorded many times. V is TRBV27 and J is TRBJ2-7; 7 bases agree with TRBD1. This CDR3 is built from 14 residues. Germline V gene sequence: CDR1 MNHEY, CDR2 SMNVEV (reference sequence). J gave up 2 bases and V 2 bases, and 3 bases lay outside the gene matches. In nucleotides, the CDR3 is TGTGCCAGCAGTTTACTCGGACAGGCCTACGAGCAGTACTTC. Amino acid sequence: CASSLLGQAYEQYF.

This clonotype was counted a few times. The chain recombines TRBV11-2 with TRBJ2-3; no definite D call. The CDR3 is 14 residues long. The germline V gene encodes CDR1 SGHAT and CDR2 FQNNGV. V was cut by 5 bases and J by 4 bases, with 13 bases left in between. The CDR3 DNA is TGTGCCAGCAGCCCAACTCGGACGGCAGATACGCAGTATTTT. It translates to CASSPTRTADTQYF.

As to this clonotype: Relative to the germline gene, one junction end is altered; a read error may explain this. V gene TRBV6-2 or TRBV6-3 combines with J gene TRBJ2-1, with a possible D match to TRBD2 (5 bases). This CDR3 has 14 amino acids. CDR1 and CDR2 from the germline V gene are MNHEY and SVGEGT. The CDR3 loop reads CAISEPSPWSEQFF. CDR3 bases: TGTGCCATCAGTGAGCCTAGCCCCTGGAGTGAGCAGTTCTTC.

This clonotype was seen only a few times. The J gene is TRBJ1-1, the V gene TRBV7-3, with D uncertain. Between the trimmed V and J ends, which lost 7 bases and 0 bases, there was a span of 6 bases. The CDR3 sequence is 12 residues long. The germline gives CDR1 SGHTA, CDR2 FQGTGA. CDR3: CASKGVNTEAFF. As DNA, the CDR3 is TGTGCCAGCAAGGGTGTGAACACTGAAGCTTTCTTT.

This clonotype was observed a handful of times. A read error may be the cause here, since a much bigger clone is one base away. Here the CDR3 reads CASRAYGNSPLHF. For the CDR3, the DNA is TGTGCCAGCAGGGCGTATGGTAATTCACCCCTCCACTTT. The gene calls are TRBV27 and TRBJ1-6, with D uncertain. This CDR3 comprises 13 residues. CDR1 and CDR2 from the germline V gene are MNHEY and SMNVEV (reference sequence). With 6 bases removed from V and 6 bases from J, the gap between germline ends came to 9 bases.

This clonotype appeared many times. The chain combines TRBV11-2 with TRBJ1-2, with D unresolved. V lost 3 bases and J lost 7, with 15 bases in between. From germline, CDR1 is SGHAT and CDR2 FQNNGV. The CDR3 has 14 amino acids. This chain's CDR3 is CASSFQPYGVGYTF. DNA of the CDR3: TGTGCCAGCAGCTTCCAACCCTACGGGGTTGGCTACACCTTC.

This clonotype was seen a handful of times. This chain links TRBV28 with TRBJ2-2; D unresolved. V lost 1 base and J 4 bases, leaving 13 bases between the germline ends. This CDR3 has 16 amino acids. Germline V gene sequence: CDR1 MDHEN, CDR2 SYDVKM. CDR3 nucleotides: TGTGCCAGCAGTTTATTGGTACCAACCTTCACCGGGGAGCTGTTTTTT. Its translation is CASSLLVPTFTGELFF.